A single sample is the source of the 12 T cell receptor beta chains below, sequenced in a study of T cell changes during pregnancy in multiple sclerosis. Using immunoSEQ multiplex PCR, the repertoire was profiled, and TCRdb retains in-frame clones only, with some absent. The sample contains 59,000 or so clones, 92% of which appear only once. The source was peripheral blood, collected in the third trimester of pregnancy. These receptors were obtained from a female donor in good health, enrolled as a control in a pregnancy study.

A single count supports this clone. The rearrangement uses TRBV11-2 and TRBJ1-2; D not resolved. The germline CDR1 and CDR2 sequences are SGHAT and FQNNGV. Trimming pared 1 base from V and 2 bases from J, leaving 5 bases between. The CDR3 length is 13 residues. The CDR3 coding sequence is TGTGCCAGCAGCTTAGGTCAGAACTATGGCTACACCTTC. This codes for CASSLGQNYGYTF.

The chain joins TRBV6-1 to TRBJ2-7; 10 nucleotides align to TRBD1. V gave up 1 base and J gave up 5 bases; unmatched junction bases: 8. CDR1 is MNHNS, CDR2 SASEGT, per germline. This CDR3 has 16 amino acids. The CDR3 coding sequence is TGTGCCAGCAGTGAAGGACAGGGGGCCCCCAGGGACGAGCAGTACTTC. Amino acids: CASSEGQGAPRDEQYF.

The rearrangement joins TRBV6-1 to TRBJ2-1, with TRBD2 matching over 10 bases. The CDR3 runs 22 residues. CDR1 is MNHNS, CDR2 SASEGT, per germline. The V and J ends lost 1 base and 0 bases, in that order; junction bases with no gene match: 18. CDR3 amino acids: CASSEDGETSGFIPGSYNEQFF. In DNA, the CDR3 is TGTGCCAGCAGTGAAGATGGAGAGACTAGCGGGTTTATCCCTGGCTCCTACAATGAGCAGTTCTTC.

V usage is TRBV4-2 and J usage is TRBJ2-1; TRBD2 might be the D (5 bases). From germline, CDR1 is LGHNA and CDR2 YNFKEQ. There are 16 residues in the CDR3. Deletions cut 2 bases from V and 4 bases from J, with 15 bases between. The CDR3 reads CASSQPAGAPYNEQFF. The CDR3 DNA follows: TGTGCCAGCAGCCAACCTGCGGGTGCACCATACAATGAGCAGTTCTTC.

The chain links TRBV10-3 to TRBJ2-2, with TRBD1 identical over 10 bases. CDR3 length: 15 residues. The junction had 8 bases not matched to a gene; V was cut back by 8 bases and J by 5 bases. The germline V gene encodes CDR1 ENHRY and CDR2 SYGVKD. For the CDR3, the DNA is TGTGCCATCGGGATCGGGGGACAGGGGACCGGGGAGCTGTTTTTT. Encoded protein: CAIGIGGQGTGELFF.

The J gene is TRBJ2-3, the V gene TRBV7-9, with a possible D match to TRBD2 (6 bases). Between the trimmed V and J ends, which lost 7 bases and 7 bases, there was a span of 21 bases. This CDR3 is built from 15 residues. Germline CDR1 SEHNR, CDR2 FQNEAQ (reference sequence). CDR3 bases: TGTGCCAGCACGGGGGTCCGGGACGGGGCGCATACGCAGTATTTT. Its protein product is CASTGVRDGAHTQYF.

The genes are TRBV5-1 and TRBJ2-3; the D gene is possibly TRBD1 (6 bases). CDR3 length: 16 amino acids. V was clipped by 5 bases and J by 0 bases, with 16 bases between them. Germline CDR1 SGHRS, CDR2 YFSETQ. CDR3 DNA sequence: TGCGCCAGCAGTACAGGGCAATATCGGAGCACAGATACGCAGTATTTT. Translation gives CASSTGQYRSTDTQYF.

This clone occurred once. The V gene is TRBV2, the J gene TRBJ2-7; 9 bases align to TRBD1. J was trimmed by 2 bases and V by 7 bases; bases with no gene match: 18. Germline values: CDR1 SNHLY, CDR2 FYNNEI. The CDR3 extends over 18 amino acids. This CDR3 reads CASNLGTGQGGSPYEQYF. The DNA of the CDR3 is TGTGCCAGCAACCTCGGGACAGGGCAGGGGGGGTCCCCCTACGAGCAGTACTTC.

The J gene is TRBJ2-5, the V gene TRBV30; no definite D call. The CDR3 totals 13 residues. In germline, CDR1 is GTSNPN, CDR2 SVGIG (reference sequence). Deletions cut 2 bases from V and 2 bases from J, with 9 bases between. The CDR3 DNA is TGTGCCTGGAGTCCTCAACTTCAAGAGACCCAGTACTTC. It specifies CAWSPQLQETQYF.

V usage is TRBV11-3 and J usage is TRBJ2-1, with TRBD1 identical over 8 bases. The CDR3 spans 17 residues. Germline V gives CDR1 SGHNT, CDR2 YENEEA. V lost 1 base, J lost 7 bases, and 12 bases stayed unmatched. This CDR3 reads CASSLGRVRGPANEQFF. The CDR3 nucleotides read TGTGCCAGCAGCTTAGGAAGGGTCAGGGGGCCGGCAAATGAGCAGTTCTTC.

The chain combines TRBV2 with TRBJ2-1; 10 nucleotides agree with TRBD2. V lost 4 bases and J lost 10; bases outside the gene matches: 10. Germline CDR1 is SNHLY and CDR2 is FYNNEI. This CDR3 has 15 amino acids. This chain's CDR3 is CASSGEREGPEEQFF. For the CDR3, the DNA is TGTGCCAGCAGTGGGGAGCGGGAGGGCCCTGAGGAGCAGTTCTTC.

The chain uses TRBV5-6 and TRBJ1-3; D is unclear. Trimming removed 3 bases from V and 1 base from J, with 17 bases in between. Germline values: CDR1 SGHDT, CDR2 YYEEEE. The CDR3 spans 17 residues. The DNA of the CDR3 is TGTGCCAGCAGCTCATATCACTTTCCAAAGTCTGGAAACACCATATATTTT. Residues: CASSSYHFPKSGNTIYF.